One and the same sample provided the 5 T cell receptor beta chains below, sequenced in a study of OX40 agonist ivuxolimab in advanced cancers. TCRdb's copy holds only in-frame clones and misses some; the assay was immunoSEQ multiplex PCR. The sample lists approximately 58,000 clones, 86% seen once, with 2.6% in the top ten. The sample in question was CD4+ or CD8+ T cells sorted from blood, obtained in a trial of the OX40 agonist ivuxolimab. The receptors come from an adult with an advanced solid tumor such as melanoma, head and neck, liver or kidney cancer.

This chain joins TRBV10-3 and TRBJ1-2, with 8 bases aligning to TRBD1. Trimming cost V 8 bases and J 5 bases; bases outside gene matches: 10. CDR1 is ENHRY and CDR2 is SYGVKD in the germline V gene. CDR3 length: 14 residues. The CDR3 here is CAISPIDRGYGYTF. CDR3 coding DNA: TGTGCCATCTCACCGATAGACAGGGGATATGGCTACACCTTC.

The V gene is TRBV6-1, the J gene TRBJ1-2; D remains ambiguous. In germline, CDR1 is MNHNS, CDR2 SASEGT. V was trimmed by 1 base and J by 1 base, leaving 10 bases between them. CDR3 length equals 15 residues. CDR3 coding DNA: TGTGCCAGCAGTGAAGACACGGTTTATAACTATGGCTACACCTTC. Translation: CASSEDTVYNYGYTF.

This clone occurred a few times. The V and J genes are TRBV2 and TRBJ1-5, with D perhaps TRBD1 (6 bases). With 2 bases removed from V and 9 bases from J, the gap between germline ends came to 14 bases. Germline V CDR1 and CDR2: SNHLY, FYNNEI. The CDR3 has 14 residues. CDR3 region: CASSERGTQWPQHF. CDR3 nucleotides: TGTGCCAGCAGTGAAAGGGGGACCCAGTGGCCCCAGCATTTT.

This clone is medium-sized (0.01 to 0.1%) within its sample. The chain combines TRBV5-1 with TRBJ2-2, with D uncertain. The CDR3 consists of 13 residues. The germline CDR1 and CDR2 sequences are SGHRS and YFSETQ. Trimming shortened V by 0 bases and J by 8 bases, and 8 bases separated the two germline ends. This CDR3 is CASSLGMDGELFF. Written as DNA, the CDR3 is TGCGCCAGCAGCTTGGGAATGGATGGGGAGCTGTTTTTT.

This chain links TRBV9 with TRBJ2-5; 11 bases are shared with TRBD1. Germline V gives CDR1 SGDLS, CDR2 YYNGEE. The CDR3 sequence is 15 residues long. The V gene end was trimmed by 4 bases and the J gene end by 5 bases; junction bases not matched to a gene: 7. CDR3 sequence (DNA): TGTGCCAGCAGCCTGGGGACAGGGGGGAGGGAGACCCAGTACTTC. Encoded protein: CASSLGTGGRETQYF.